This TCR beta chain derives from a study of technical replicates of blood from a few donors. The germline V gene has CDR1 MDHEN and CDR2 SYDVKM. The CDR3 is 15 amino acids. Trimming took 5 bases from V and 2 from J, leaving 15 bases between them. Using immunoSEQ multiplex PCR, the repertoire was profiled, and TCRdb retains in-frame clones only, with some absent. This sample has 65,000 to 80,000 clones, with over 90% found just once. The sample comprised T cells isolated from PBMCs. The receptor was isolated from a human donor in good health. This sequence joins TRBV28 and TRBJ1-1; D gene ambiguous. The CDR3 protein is CASSPSMSYNTEAFF. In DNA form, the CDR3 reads TGTGCCAGCAGTCCGAGTATGTCGTATAACACTGAAGCTTTCTTT.